This T cell receptor beta chain was obtained from a study of T cells after yellow fever vaccination. The overall study: With SMART-Seq v4 Ultra Low Input, the fractions containing low cell numbers were prepared. Study-wide results and limits: Boosting was followed by the reappearance of most primary-vaccination clones (just under 97% CD4, 85% to 90% CD8). Although the secondary response was weaker, it peaked faster, at day 5 versus 15.

By 5'RACE template switching, TCR cDNA was produced, with a universal primer site and UMIs added in the process. Each CDR3 protein gets one entry after TCRdb re-called the 5' RACE reads with MiXCR. This sample yields tens of thousands of distinct CDR3 sequences, of which about 7.7% are seen a single time; roughly two fifths belongs to the top ten. This clonotype was found a few times. Its antigen is as yet unknown. V lost 0 bases, J lost 0 bases, and 11 bases lay in between. There are 15 residues in the CDR3. Germline V gene sequence: CDR1 DFQATT, CDR2 SNEGSKA (reference sequence). The V call is TRBV20-1, the J call TRBJ1-1; a possible D gene is TRBD1 (6 bases). Sequenced here: CD8+ T cells sorted from PBMCs, sampled on the day of the yellow fever booster vaccination. This receptor was identified in a man younger than 40 who received the YFV17D yellow fever vaccine. The CDR3 reads CSARDVRGVNTEAFF. The CDR3 nucleotides are TGCAGTGCTAGAGACGTAAGGGGGGTGAACACTGAAGCTTTCTTT.